A selection of T cell receptor beta chains follows, all from one sample in a study of human T cells and chemical hapten exposure. Using its own MiXCR run on the RACE reads, TCRdb lists one record per CDR3 protein. The sample lists about 110,000 distinct CDR3 sequences, 11% occurring once. This specimen was whole blood, taken in connection with sensitization to the hapten diphenylcyclopropenone (DPC). The receptors were gathered from a woman aged 40 to 55 with alopecia areata. Some clones in this sample may be carry-over from other donors' samples. Each CDR3 is given with its conserved first and last residue. A D gene is named only where the DNA matches it firmly. Clone size is shown for a subset of rows, as once, few, many or a class of expanded clone.

abundance	j_gene	d_gene	v_gene	CDR3aa	CDR3nt
few	TRBJ1-4	TRBD1	TRBV15	CATSRVWTGANEKLFF	TGTGCCACCAGCAGAGTGTGGACAGGCGCCAATGAAAAACTGTTTTTT
many	TRBJ2-2	TRBD2	TRBV29-1	CSGRGGGTGELFF	TGCAGCGGTCGGGGGGGCGGCACCGGGGAGCTGTTTTTT
few	TRBJ1-2	.	TRBV7-9	CASSLTGNVGYGYTF	TGTGCCAGCAGCTTAACGGGAAATGTCGGCTATGGCTACACCTTC
few	TRBJ2-1	.	TRBV25-1	CASSERVSVVNEQFF	TGTGCCAGCAGTGAACGGGTTAGCGTCGTAAATGAGCAGTTCTTC
few	TRBJ2-4	TRBD2	TRBV7-3	CASSSAPGRQGNIQYF	TGTGCCAGCAGCTCAGCTCCCGGGAGGCAGGGAAACATTCAGTACTTC
many	TRBJ2-5	TRBD1	TRBV28	CASSFSTGVAETQYF	TGTGCCAGCAGTTTCTCCACAGGGGTTGCGGAGACCCAGTACTTC
few	TRBJ2-7	.	TRBV27	CASSLSQGREQYF	TGTGCCAGCAGTTTATCACAGGGTAGGGAGCAGTACTTC
few	TRBJ2-3	.	TRBV6-4	CASSDSSGGADTQYF	TGTGCCAGCAGTGACTCTTCAGGGGGGGCAGATACGCAGTATTTT
many	TRBJ1-4	.	TRBV6-1	CASTPGGRGEKLFF	TGTGCCAGCACCCCCGGTGGAAGGGGTGAAAAACTGTTTTTT
.	TRBJ2-1	TRBD2	TRBV6-2/TRBV6-3	CASSTRLAGHYNEQFF	TGTGCCAGCAGTACGAGACTAGCGGGACACTACAATGAGCAGTTCTTC
many	TRBJ2-1	TRBD2	TRBV12-3/TRBV12-4	CASSLVAGASKQFF	TGTGCCAGCAGTTTAGTAGCGGGGGCGTCGAAGCAGTTCTTC
.	TRBJ1-1	.	TRBV7-2	CASSLATGSYTEAFF	TGTGCCAGCAGCTTAGCGACAGGCAGCTACACTGAAGCTTTCTTT
few	TRBJ2-7	TRBD2	TRBV28	CASSSRGEGRRYEQYF	TGTGCCAGCAGTTCCCGAGGGGAGGGGCGGAGGTACGAGCAGTACTTC
many	TRBJ2-7	.	TRBV14	CASSQVRGSYEQYF	TGTGCCAGCAGCCAAGTTCGGGGGAGCTACGAGCAGTACTTC
.	TRBJ2-2	.	TRBV5-1	CASSLPPPNTGELFF	TGCGCCAGCAGCTTGCCCCCCCCGAACACCGGGGAGCTGTTTTTT
.	TRBJ2-5	.	TRBV2	CASSDKGSETQYF	TGTGCCAGCAGTGATAAGGGTTCCGAGACCCAGTACTTC
many	TRBJ1-5	.	TRBV6-1	CASSDSRNQPQHF	TGTGCCAGCAGTGACAGCAGAAATCAGCCCCAGCATTTT
.	TRBJ2-1	TRBD2	TRBV18	CASSPSTSGSGGNNEQFF	TGTGCCAGCTCACCATCGACTAGCGGGAGTGGAGGTAACAATGAGCAGTTCTTC
many	TRBJ2-7	.	TRBV11-2	CASSPTGGRGEQYF	TGTGCCAGCAGCCCGACCGGGGGTAGGGGCGAGCAGTACTTC
few	TRBJ1-5	TRBD1	TRBV6-5	CASSYSATGIGNQPQHF	TGTGCCAGCAGTTACTCGGCGACAGGGATAGGCAATCAGCCCCAGCATTTT
.	TRBJ2-5	.	TRBV7-2	CASSSTWVSETQYF	TGTGCCAGCAGCTCTACATGGGTTTCGGAGACCCAGTACTTC
.	TRBJ2-7	.	TRBV18	CASSPNRQDEQYF	TGTGCCAGCTCACCAAACAGACAGGACGAGCAGTACTTC
few	TRBJ2-3	TRBD2	TRBV15	CATSRAPSGSTDTQYF	TGTGCCACCAGCAGAGCCCCTAGCGGCAGCACAGATACGCAGTATTTT
many	TRBJ1-5	.	TRBV4-2	CASSLVPGDEQPQHF	TGTGCCAGCAGCCTGGTTCCGGGTGACGAACAGCCCCAGCATTTT
.	TRBJ1-1	.	TRBV29-1	CSVLVGGTNTEAFF	TGCAGCGTCCTAGTGGGGGGAACGAACACTGAAGCTTTCTTT
few	TRBJ2-1	.	TRBV9	CAASRDDNEQFF	TGTGCCGCATCCCGGGACGACAATGAGCAGTTCTTC
few	TRBJ1-1	.	TRBV7-9	CASSFELDGNTEAFF	TGTGCCAGCAGCTTTGAACTGGACGGGAACACTGAAGCTTTCTTT
.	TRBJ1-5	TRBD1	TRBV7-6	CASSFRQGGQPRHF	TGTGCCAGCAGCTTCCGACAGGGCGGACAGCCCCGGCATTTT